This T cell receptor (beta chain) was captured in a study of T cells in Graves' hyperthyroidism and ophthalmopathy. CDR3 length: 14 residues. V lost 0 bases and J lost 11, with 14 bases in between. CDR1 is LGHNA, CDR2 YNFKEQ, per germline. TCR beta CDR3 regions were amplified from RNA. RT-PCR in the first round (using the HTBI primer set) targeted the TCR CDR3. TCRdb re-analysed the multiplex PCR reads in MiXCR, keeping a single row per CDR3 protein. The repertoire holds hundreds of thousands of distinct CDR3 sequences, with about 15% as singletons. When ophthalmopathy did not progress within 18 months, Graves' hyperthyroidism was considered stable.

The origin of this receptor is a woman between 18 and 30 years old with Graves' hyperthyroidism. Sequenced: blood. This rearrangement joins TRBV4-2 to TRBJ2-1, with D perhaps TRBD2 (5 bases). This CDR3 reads CASSQDRGPSKQFF. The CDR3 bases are TGTGCCAGCAGCCAAGATCGAGGGCCGAGCAAGCAGTTCTTC.